This TCR beta chain appears in the sequencing data of a study of cytomegalovirus exposure and HLA in healthy donors. Whereas donors were nominally healthy upon sampling, unrecorded immune exposures were probable. Study-wide results and caveats: A later analysis linked a missense DCLRE1C variant to TCR beta V- and J-gene trimming. Immune exposure data for these donors was limited to CMV serostatus.

The PCR contained 60 Vbeta and 13 Jbeta primers. The repertoire was sequenced with immunoSEQ multiplex PCR; TCRdb's copy has only in-frame clones and lacks some. The sample consists of around 160,000 clones, approximately 80% of them appearing once. Germline V gene lookup returns CDR1 SGHRS and CDR2 YFSETQ. Germline trimming cut 2 bases from V and 0 bases from J; bases unmatched to any gene: 2. The CDR3 contains 15 residues. This clone has just one count. Its antigen is undetermined. V and J are TRBV5-1 and TRBJ1-3; 7 positions agree with TRBD1. The source of this sequence is a woman aged 40 to 49 in good health and CMV-seropositive. The sample was PBMCs. CDR3 sequence: CASSFQGDSGNTIYF. The CDR3 DNA follows: TGCGCCAGCAGCTTCCAGGGGGACTCTGGAAACACCATATATTTT.